The present T cell receptor beta chain was sequenced within a study of blood T cell repertoires in COVID-19. The CDR3 is 17 residues long. Germline V CDR1 and CDR2: MNHEY, SVGEGT. V lost 5 bases and J lost 7; bases outside the gene matches: 14. Authors' processing steps: The authors estimated nucleated cell counts from reference gene primer amplification. TCRdb's table, derived via immunoSEQ multiplex PCR, lists solely in-frame clones and lacks some. That table gives V, J and clone size, and the DNA gave D and trimming. Among about 150,000 clones listed, less than 95% were seen once. The sample taken for sequencing was peripheral blood. This TCR derives from a man aged 50-60 years with acute or convalescent COVID-19. This chain uses TRBV6-2 or TRBV6-3 with TRBJ2-5; the match to TRBD2 covers 12 bases. CDR3 DNA sequence: TGTGCCAGCAGTCGCAGCGGACTAGCGGGGCCTGCTGGGACCCAGTACTTC. As protein: CASSRSGLAGPAGTQYF.